A single sample is the source of the 30 T cell receptor beta chains below, sequenced in a study of post-analysis software for immune sequencing data. Study observations and caveats: The five TRBV segments detected at higher frequency in patients than in controls included TRBV5-6, TRBV5-1 and TRBV20-1.

Unique molecular identifiers tagged the TCR beta cDNA libraries. A single record per CDR3 protein comes from TCRdb applying MiXCR to the PCR reads. The sample comprises some 690,000 distinct CDR3 sequences, 55% to 60% of which are singletons, and about 11% rests with the top ten. Their antigens are not known. Sequencing was carried out using blood. Receptor source: a girl aged 2-10 years with multiple sclerosis.

This chain connects TRBV5-4 to TRBJ1-2, with 11 bases fitting TRBD1. Germline CDR1 SGHNT, CDR2 YYREEE (reference sequence). V dropped 6 bases and J dropped 0; count of bases not matched to a gene: 7. This CDR3 has 16 amino acids. The CDR3 DNA is TGTGCCAGCACCCCCGGACAGGGGGCGTCTAACTATGGCTACACCTTC. It specifies CASTPGQGASNYGYTF.

This chain connects TRBV15 to TRBJ2-7; D not resolved. Between the trimmed V and J ends, which lost 2 bases and 2 bases, there was a span of 16 bases. Germline V lookup: CDR1 LNHNV, CDR2 YYDKDF (reference sequence). The length of the CDR3 is 16 residues. The CDR3 loop reads CATSRFLDVETYEQYF. CDR3 DNA: TGTGCCACCAGCAGATTTCTAGACGTCGAGACCTACGAGCAGTACTTC.

In its sample, this clonotype was seen a few times. The rearrangement uses TRBV30 and TRBJ2-7; D remains ambiguous. The DNA end is a closer match to TRBJ2-5, so the J assignment may be wrong. CDR1 and CDR2 (germline): GTSNPN, SVGIG (reference sequence). This CDR3 comprises 11 residues. CDR3 sequence (DNA): TGTGCCTGGAGTGGCGGAAAGACCCAGTACTTC. Its protein product is CAWSGGKTQYF.

The chain uses TRBV5-1 and TRBJ2-1; 7 positions match TRBD2. The germline CDR1 and CDR2 sequences are SGHRS and YFSETQ. The ends lost 1 base at V and 8 bases at J; junction bases unmatched: 12. This CDR3 has 16 amino acids. CDR3 loop: CASSLSRGLVKDEQFF. The CDR3 DNA reads TGCGCCAGCAGCTTGTCAAGAGGACTAGTCAAAGATGAGCAGTTCTTC.

CDR3 protein: CASSRGTYYNEQFF. CDR3 in DNA: TGTGCCAGCAGCCGCGGAACCTACTACAATGAGCAGTTCTTC. The chain uses TRBV5-6 and TRBJ2-1; D gene uncertain. CDR3 size: 14 residues. The V end was cut by 4 bases, the J end by 3 bases, with 11 bases between. Germline CDR1 SGHDT, CDR2 YYEEEE.

In its sample, this clonotype was seen a few times. The chain recombines TRBV29-1 with TRBJ2-1; a weak D match, TRBD1 (5 bases). Germline values: CDR1 SQVTM, CDR2 ANQGSEA. This CDR3 has 13 amino acids. Between the trimmed V and J ends, which lost 0 bases and 8 bases, there was a span of 11 bases. The CDR3 sequence: CSVEDRTYYEQFF. The DNA of the CDR3 is TGCAGCGTTGAAGACAGGACATACTATGAGCAGTTCTTC.

This clonotype was counted a few times. This chain links TRBV29-1 with TRBJ1-2; D possibly corresponds to TRBD1 (5 bases). Trimming cost V 4 bases and J 3 bases, with 12 bases left between them. CDR1 SQVTM and CDR2 ANQGSEA come from the germline V gene. The CDR3 covers 13 residues. The CDR3 DNA follows: TGCAGCGTTGTCGGGGGGGAGGACTATGGCTACACCTTC. This sequence encodes CSVVGGEDYGYTF.

The chain links TRBV12-3 or TRBV12-4 to TRBJ2-3, with 9 bases lining up with TRBD2. The trim removed 0 bases at V and 0 bases at J, leaving 4 bases unmatched. The CDR3 contains 17 residues. DNA for the CDR3: TGTGCCAGCAGTTTAGCGGCGGGAGGGAGTAGCACAGATACGCAGTATTTT. The encoded protein is CASSLAAGGSSTDTQYF.

J is TRBJ2-7 and V is TRBV7-8, with TRBD2 matching 7 bases. The J segment lost 2 bases and the V segment lost 1 base, leaving 8 bases of the junction unmatched. Germline V lookup: CDR1 SGHVS, CDR2 FQNEAQ. There are 16 residues in the CDR3. The CDR3 DNA is TGTGCCAGCAGCTTAGTCGTGGGGGGGGAACCCTACGAGCAGTACTTC. It yields the protein CASSLVVGGEPYEQYF.

The chain couples TRBV12-3 or TRBV12-4 to TRBJ1-2; D is perhaps TRBD1 (6 bases). This CDR3 spans 13 amino acids. Trimming removed 7 bases at V and 8 bases at J, with 17 bases between. The CDR3 bases are TGTGCCAGCATCTTCTGGGGGGCGCGGGGCTACACCTTC. It codes for CASIFWGARGYTF.

The chain joins TRBV7-9 to TRBJ2-7, with TRBD1 matching over 10 bases. The CDR3 sequence is 14 residues long. V trimming: 4 bases; J trimming: 2 bases; junction bases outside the gene matches: 2. The V gene's germline CDR1 is SEHNR and CDR2 FQNEAQ (reference sequence). The CDR3 region has the DNA TGTGCCAGCAGCTCGGGACAGGGGCCCTACGAGCAGTACTTC. Residues: CASSSGQGPYEQYF.

The gene calls are TRBV7-8 and TRBJ2-3; 10 nucleotides line up with TRBD2. The CDR3 has 18 amino acids. V was clipped by 6 bases and J by 1 base; unmatched bases: 13. Germline V gene lookup returns CDR1 SGHVS and CDR2 FQNEAQ. The CDR3 coding sequence is TGTGCCAGCAGTCGACCCCTTAGCGGGGGGTTTGGCACAGATACGCAGTATTTT. Amino acid sequence: CASSRPLSGGFGTDTQYF.

This clonotype was counted between two and nine times. The rearrangement links TRBV4-3 to TRBJ2-4, with a possible D match to TRBD2 (5 bases). This CDR3 has 15 amino acids. Germline CDR1 LGHNA, CDR2 YSLEER. The ends were cut back, 2 bases at V and 1 base at J, with 9 bases in the middle. The CDR3 DNA reads TGCGCCAGCAGCCAATTGGGAGAGGCCAAAAACATTCAGTACTTC. Translating gives CASSQLGEAKNIQYF.

The chain employs TRBV20-1 and TRBJ2-5; the match to TRBD2 covers 10 bases. Germline V lookup: CDR1 DFQATT, CDR2 SNEGSKA (reference sequence). The CDR3 runs 16 residues. J lost 1 base, V lost 5 bases, and 10 bases had no gene match. The CDR3 DNA reads TGCAGTGCTCTCCGGACTAGCGGTCCCGCCCAAGAGACCCAGTACTTC. Its translation: CSALRTSGPAQETQYF.

This chain joins TRBV13 and TRBJ2-4; 9 nucleotides align to TRBD1. The CDR3 extends over 13 amino acids. Germline CDR1 reads PRHDT; CDR2 reads FYEKMQ (reference sequence). V gave up 6 bases and J gave up 6 bases; unmatched junction bases: 3. This chain's CDR3 is CASRNRGRNIQYF. CDR3 sequence (DNA): TGTGCCAGCAGGAACAGGGGGCGAAACATTCAGTACTTC.

This clonotype came up a few times. The rearrangement uses TRBV7-9 and TRBJ2-1; TRBD1 agrees at 8 bases. Germline assignment: CDR1 SEHNR and CDR2 FQNEAQ (reference sequence). The ends lost 3 bases at V and 4 bases at J; junction bases unmatched: 14. This CDR3 comprises 18 residues. CDR3 DNA sequence: TGTGCCAGCAGCTTCGGACAGGGAGGAATGGGACAATACAATGAGCAGTTCTTC. This codes for CASSFGQGGMGQYNEQFF.

The chain uses TRBV29-1 and TRBJ2-5, with TRBD2 matching 8 bases. CDR1 and CDR2 (germline): SQVTM, ANQGSEA. V lost 6 bases and J lost 5; bases outside the gene matches: 8. This CDR3 has 13 residues. Here the CDR3 reads CSVQGSGEETQYF. CDR3 nucleotide sequence: TGCAGCGTGCAAGGTAGCGGGGAGGAGACCCAGTACTTC.

The chain carries TRBV28 and TRBJ2-5; 11 positions agree with TRBD1. The ends lost 6 bases at V and 3 bases at J; junction bases unmatched: 9. This CDR3 contains 16 residues. Germline V gives CDR1 MDHEN, CDR2 SYDVKM. The CDR3 nucleotides read TGTGCCAGCAGCCCCCATCCGGGACAGGGGGAAGAGACCCAGTACTTC. It specifies CASSPHPGQGEETQYF.

CDR3 sequence (DNA): TGTGCCAGCAGTTCCGACAGGGGTAAATGGTACAATGAGCAGTTCTTC. This gives the protein CASSSDRGKWYNEQFF. The chain recombines TRBV27 with TRBJ2-1; 8 bases map to TRBD1. The trim removed 4 bases at V and 4 bases at J, leaving 9 bases unmatched. This CDR3 has 16 residues. Germline lookup yields CDR1 MNHEY and CDR2 SMNVEV (reference sequence).

V is TRBV6-2 or TRBV6-3 and J is TRBJ2-5; D ambiguous. Trimming cost V 2 bases and J 6 bases, with 10 bases left between them. Germline V lookup: CDR1 MNHEY, CDR2 SVGEGT. This CDR3 spans 13 amino acids. The CDR3 bases are TGTGCCAGCAGTTACCCTAAACAGCAGACCCAGTACTTC. It encodes CASSYPKQQTQYF.

This rearrangement joins TRBV19 to TRBJ2-7; no clear D. Germline V gene lookup returns CDR1 LNHDA and CDR2 SQIVND (reference sequence). CDR3 size: 14 residues. V dropped 3 bases and J dropped 2 bases, with 11 bases sitting between them. CDR3 sequence (DNA): TGTGCCAGTAGTATCGTGGCGGATGCCTACGAGCAGTACTTC. Residues: CASSIVADAYEQYF.

The chain joins TRBV4-2 to TRBJ2-5; D perhaps matches TRBD2 (6 bases). CDR3 length: 13 amino acids. The V and J ends lost 4 bases and 7 bases respectively, with 13 bases between them. Per germline, CDR1 LGHNA and CDR2 YNFKEQ. The CDR3 region is CASSPDLGGTQYF. For the CDR3, the DNA is TGTGCCAGCAGCCCTGACTTGGGGGGGACCCAGTACTTC.

The chain recombines TRBV20-1 with TRBJ1-1, with D unresolved. Germline V gene lookup returns CDR1 DFQATT and CDR2 SNEGSKA (reference sequence). The CDR3 extends over 16 amino acids. V lost 2 bases and J 1 base, leaving 17 bases between the germline ends. CDR3 coding DNA: TGCAGTGCTAGAAAGGGTTTAGTTTCTTGGAACACTGAAGCTTTCTTT. Protein: CSARKGLVSWNTEAFF.

This clonotype appeared a single time. The rearrangement links TRBV9 to TRBJ2-1; 8 bases match TRBD2. V lost 0 bases and J lost 1; bases outside the gene matches: 6. Germline CDR1 is SGDLS and CDR2 is YYNGEE. The CDR3 covers 17 residues. The CDR3 DNA sequence: TGTGCCAGCAGCGTAGGTACACTAGCGGAGTCCTACAATGAGCAGTTCTTC. This gives the protein CASSVGTLAESYNEQFF.

The CDR3 coding sequence is TGTGCCAGCAGCTTAGGGGACAGGGGTCGCTACGAGCAGTACTTC. It specifies CASSLGDRGRYEQYF. The V call is TRBV7-9, the J call TRBJ2-4; 10 bases are a match to TRBD1. The closer fit of TRBJ2-7 to the DNA end suggests the J call may be wrong. CDR3 length equals 15 residues. Germline loops: CDR1 SEHNR, CDR2 FQNEAQ (reference sequence).

This clonotype was seen more than once but under ten times. The rearrangement links TRBV29-1 to TRBJ2-1; D remains ambiguous. The CDR3 loop spans 16 amino acids. V gave up 2 bases and J gave up 4 bases, with 18 bases separating them. Germline lookup yields CDR1 SQVTM and CDR2 ANQGSEA. The CDR3 reads CSVEMAGSSSYNEQFF. Here the CDR3 DNA reads TGCAGCGTTGAAATGGCAGGATCATCCAGTTACAATGAGCAGTTCTTC.

The chain carries TRBV24-1 and TRBJ1-2; D not resolved. Germline V gene data show CDR1 as KGHDR and CDR2 as SFDVKD. The CDR3 has 11 amino acids. Trimming removed 1 base at V and 5 bases at J, with 1 base between. CDR3 amino acids: CATSDLYGYTF. The DNA of the CDR3 is TGTGCCACCAGTGATTTATATGGCTACACCTTC.

The V call is TRBV7-2, the J call TRBJ2-5, with D uncertain. V was pared by 2 bases and J by 0 bases, with 13 bases between. The CDR3 extends over 16 amino acids. Germline V gene lookup returns CDR1 SGHTA and CDR2 FQGNSA. This CDR3 is CASSLSPGFNQETQYF. The CDR3 coding sequence is TGTGCCAGCAGCTTATCTCCCGGGTTCAACCAAGAGACCCAGTACTTC.

This chain connects TRBV4-2 to TRBJ1-2; D gene ambiguous. CDR3 length: 14 amino acids. Germline values: CDR1 LGHNA, CDR2 YNFKEQ. Trimming removed 4 bases from V and 0 bases from J, with 9 bases in between. DNA of the CDR3: TGTGCCAGCAGCCCTTACAGCGCTAACTATGGCTACACCTTC. It yields the protein CASSPYSANYGYTF.

The rearrangement uses TRBV7-4 and TRBJ2-1, with TRBD1 identical over 9 bases. There are 17 residues in the CDR3. The V and J ends lost 3 bases and 8 bases, in that order; junction bases with no gene match: 14. Germline loops: CDR1 SGHVT, CDR2 SQSDAQ. This CDR3 is CASSLNEADRGTDEQFF. The CDR3 DNA is TGTGCCAGCAGCTTGAACGAGGCGGACAGGGGAACCGATGAGCAGTTCTTC.